These 10 T cell receptor beta chains were sequenced from one sample in a study of blood T cell repertoires in COVID-19. Produced via immunoSEQ multiplex PCR; TCRdb's table is partial and in-frame only. Altogether about 120,000 clones are present, roughly four fifths being singletons, with the ten largest covering roughly 7.3%. Input material: peripheral blood. Every receptor here comes from a human donor in a cohort sampled during active COVID-19.

CDR3 sequence (DNA): TGTGCCAGCAGCGTCTTGGGTGGAGCCTACGAGCAGTACTTC. Its translation is CASSVLGGAYEQYF. The genes are TRBV5-8 and TRBJ2-7; no firm D call. V was trimmed by 4 bases and J by 2 bases, leaving 13 bases between them. The germline V gene encodes CDR1 SGHTS and CDR2 YDEGEE. This CDR3 has 14 residues.

The rearrangement joins TRBV15 to TRBJ2-7; D may be TRBD1 (6 bases). The CDR3 has 15 residues. V shed 0 bases and J shed 0 bases, with 9 bases lying between them. Germline-derived CDR1 and CDR2 are LNHNV and YYDKDF (reference sequence). The CDR3 sequence: CATSREGRGSYEQYF. As DNA, the CDR3 is TGTGCCACCAGCAGAGAGGGCAGGGGCTCCTACGAGCAGTACTTC.

This clone came up a few times. The V and J genes are TRBV7-9 and TRBJ2-1; 12 bases line up with TRBD2. The CDR3 covers 14 residues. V shed 3 bases and J 10 bases; nucleotides not matched to a gene: 4. Looked up from germline, CDR1 is SEHNR and CDR2 is FQNEAQ (reference sequence). The CDR3 sequence: CASSLPSGRGEQFF. The CDR3 DNA follows: TGTGCCAGCAGCTTGCCTAGCGGGAGGGGCGAGCAGTTCTTC.

J is TRBJ1-5 and V is TRBV6-6, with 8 bases identical to TRBD1. Germline V gene data show CDR1 as MNHNY and CDR2 as SVGAGI (reference sequence). J was trimmed by 3 bases and V by 6 bases; bases with no gene match: 7. CDR3 length: 15 amino acids. The CDR3 region is CASSPTGVDNQPQHF. CDR3 coding DNA: TGTGCCAGCAGCCCGACAGGGGTCGACAATCAGCCCCAGCATTTT.

This chain uses TRBV13 with TRBJ2-1; 9 positions match TRBD2. From germline, CDR1 is PRHDT and CDR2 FYEKMQ (reference sequence). J gave up 0 bases and V 5 bases, and 8 bases lay outside the gene matches. The CDR3 is 17 residues long. This CDR3 is CASSGSSGASSYNEQFF. Written as DNA, the CDR3 is TGTGCCAGCAGCGGATCTAGCGGGGCGAGCTCCTACAATGAGCAGTTCTTC.

Only a few counts were recorded for this clone. This rearrangement joins TRBV7-8 to TRBJ1-5, with D maybe TRBD1 (6 bases). The CDR3 length is 15 residues. Germline assignment: CDR1 SGHVS and CDR2 FQNEAQ. Trimming stripped 3 bases from V and 0 bases from J, with 9 bases between. CDR3 residues: CASSLGGHSNQPQHF. The CDR3 region has the DNA TGTGCCAGCAGCTTGGGGGGGCATAGCAATCAGCCCCAGCATTTT.

The chain carries TRBV6-6 and TRBJ1-4, with 11 bases that match TRBD1. The germline V gene has CDR1 MNHNY and CDR2 SVGAGI (reference sequence). The CDR3 loop spans 14 amino acids. The trim removed 1 base at V and 14 bases at J, leaving 6 bases unmatched. CDR3 amino acids: CASSYLGQGAQLFF. In nucleotides, the CDR3 is TGTGCCAGCAGTTACTTAGGACAGGGGGCGCAGCTGTTTTTT.

This chain links TRBV27 with TRBJ1-1; 7 nucleotides match TRBD1. Germline values: CDR1 MNHEY, CDR2 SMNVEV (reference sequence). J gave up 5 bases and V 6 bases, and 9 bases lay outside the gene matches. This CDR3 has 14 residues. The CDR3, as DNA: TGTGCCAGCAGAAGAGCGACAGGGTGGACTGAAGCTTTCTTT. The encoded protein is CASRRATGWTEAFF.

This clone was counted ten times or more. The chain carries TRBV4-1 and TRBJ2-7; 9 bases agree with TRBD1. The trim removed 3 bases at V and 2 bases at J, leaving 5 bases unmatched. The CDR3 spans 15 residues. In germline, CDR1 is MGHRA, CDR2 YSYEKL. CDR3 nucleotides: TGCGCCAGCAGCCAGGGCGACAGGGGGGCCTACGAGCAGTACTTC. This gives the protein CASSQGDRGAYEQYF.

The genes are TRBV6-2 or TRBV6-3 and TRBJ2-2; D is possibly TRBD1 (6 bases). Germline CDR1 is MNHEY and CDR2 is SVGEGT. The CDR3 contains 16 residues. The germline V and J ends were trimmed by 2 bases and 4 bases, with 14 bases remaining between them. This CDR3 is CASSYGLGASTGELFF. Here the CDR3 DNA reads TGTGCCAGCAGTTACGGCTTGGGGGCGAGCACCGGGGAGCTGTTTTTT.